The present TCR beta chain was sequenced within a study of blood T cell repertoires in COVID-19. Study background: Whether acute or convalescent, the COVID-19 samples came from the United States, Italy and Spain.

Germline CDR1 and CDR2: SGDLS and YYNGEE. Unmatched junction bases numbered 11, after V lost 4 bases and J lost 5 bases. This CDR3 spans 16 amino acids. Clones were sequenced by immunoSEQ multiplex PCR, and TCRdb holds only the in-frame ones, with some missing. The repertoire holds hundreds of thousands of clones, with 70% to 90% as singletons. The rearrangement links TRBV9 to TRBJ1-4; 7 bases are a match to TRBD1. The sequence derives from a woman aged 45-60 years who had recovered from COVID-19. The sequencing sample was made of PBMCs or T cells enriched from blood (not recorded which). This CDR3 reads CASSPPTGTANEKLFF. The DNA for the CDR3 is TGTGCCAGCAGCCCTCCTACCGGGACAGCGAATGAAAAACTGTTTTTT.